This T cell receptor beta chain comes out of a study of cytomegalovirus exposure and HLA in healthy donors. PCR used 60 Vbeta primers and 13 Jbeta primers. TCRdb's copy holds only in-frame clones and misses some; the assay was immunoSEQ multiplex PCR. The data show 130,000 to 150,000 clones, with around 86% seen just once and 2.9% held by the top ten. Per germline, CDR1 MNHEY and CDR2 SMNVEV (reference sequence). V lost 7 bases to trimming and J lost 5 bases, with 18 bases between them. The CDR3 has 15 amino acids. The chain combines TRBV27 with TRBJ1-5; the D gene is possibly TRBD1 (5 bases). Sequenced material: PBMCs. This sequence was found in a woman under 40 in good health and CMV-seronegative. This CDR3 reads CASTQDGAEDQPQHF. The CDR3 region has the DNA TGTGCCAGCACCCAAGATGGGGCAGAGGATCAGCCCCAGCATTTT.